This TCR beta chain was recovered during a study of STAT5B mutations in CD4+ large granular lymphocyte leukemia (dated by TCRdb to between 2020 and 2023). Turning to the overall study: Among healthy controls, the CDR3 'QG' motif was associated with a particular HLA allele. The study compared the TCRbeta repertoires of patients with CD4+ T-cell large granular lymphocyte leukemia against those of healthy blood donors. Flow cytometry performed on FACSCanto II or FACSVerse showed that the purified fractions had more than 95% purity among lymphocytes. What the research found in general, with its limitations: Enrichment of TRBV06-family usage was observed among the top patient clones (8/27) relative to healthy controls (2/35). CD4-sorted patient repertoires appeared more clonal than healthy CD4+ repertoires, and this difference persisted after removing the putative leukemic clones. Main leukemic clonotypes were private to each patient, although around 25% of the main leukemic clonotypes were found at low frequency in the non-leukemic repertoires of other patients. The data were not HLA-matched, and the higher clonality in CD4+ T-LGLL than in CD8+ T-LGLL could be due to the relatively small sample size.

Remarks on this clone: The clone's antigen remains unknown. No quality values exist for individual bases; no much larger clone is one base distant.

The healthy controls were some 36 blood donors, and the buffy coats of these donors were supplied by the Finnish Red Cross blood service. All TCR-sequenced material derived from peripheral blood: patient blood samples and healthy donor buffy coats. Peripheral blood mononuclear cells were isolated by Ficoll-Hypaque gradient centrifugation. CD4+ cells were magnetically purified from the buffy coats of healthy controls. The Gentra Puregene Cell and Tissue kit was used for genomic DNA extraction, and quantification was performed on a Qubit 2.0 fluorometer. TCRbeta rearrangements were sequenced from genomic DNA using the immunoSEQ assay at survey resolution. The source study handled its data this way. In the TCR sequencing data, the lowest productive clonotype frequency that could be detected was 2.59 x 10-5. Analyses included only productive TCRbeta rearrangements, meaning complete and in-frame sequences. Clonality for each sample was calculated as Simpson clonality in the immunoSEQ Analyzer version 3.0. Clones were binned by frequency as very rare, small, medium, large (1-20%) or hyperexpanded (>20%). Generation probabilities were estimated with OLGA 1.2.3, V-gene circos plots were made with VDJtools, specificities were looked up in VDJdb, and CDR3 motifs were identified with GLIPH. TCRdb obtained this table from immuneACCESS and retained in-frame rearrangements with V and J assigned. These tables miss some clones; where compared with another copy, unresolved V genes account for less than half of the shortfall, and the remainder is unexplained. That table supplies the V and J calls and clone size; D and trimming were determined from the DNA. For this sample there are roughly 30,000 clones; about two thirds appear just once. 1% to 1.2% of the sample is held by the ten biggest clonotypes.

CDR1 and CDR2 were assigned from the germline V gene as SGHTA and FQGNSA. V ends up 5 bases short and J 8 bases short, with an unmatched junction base count of 15. Spanning cysteine to phenylalanine, the CDR3 consists of 16 amino acids. Only the CDR3 DNA stays, 48 bases, in frame from base 1. Sequencing was carried out using CD4+ T cells from blood buffy coats. This sequence was found in a human donor in good health. The rearranged segments are TRBV7-2 and TRBJ1-2; 9 of the junction bases match TRBD1. The DNA sequence is as follows: TGTGCCAGCAGCACCGGGACAGGGAATAATCCTCTAGGCTACACCTTC. Translated, this gives CASSTGTGNNPLGYTF.